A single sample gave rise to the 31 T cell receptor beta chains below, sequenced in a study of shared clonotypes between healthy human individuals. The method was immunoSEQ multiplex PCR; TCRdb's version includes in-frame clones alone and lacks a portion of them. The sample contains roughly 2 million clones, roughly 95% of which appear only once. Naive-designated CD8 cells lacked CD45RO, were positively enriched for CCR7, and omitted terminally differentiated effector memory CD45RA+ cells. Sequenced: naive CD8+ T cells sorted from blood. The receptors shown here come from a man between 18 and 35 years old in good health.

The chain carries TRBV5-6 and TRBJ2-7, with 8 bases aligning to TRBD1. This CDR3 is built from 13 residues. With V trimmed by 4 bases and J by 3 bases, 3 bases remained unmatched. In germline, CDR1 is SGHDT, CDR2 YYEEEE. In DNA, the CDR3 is TGTGCCAGCAGCGGGGGGACAGGCTACGAGCAGTACTTC. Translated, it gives CASSGGTGYEQYF.

The CDR3 DNA reads TGTGCCAGCAGCTTGAATGCAGGGGGCGGCTGGTATGGCTACACCTTC. Its protein product is CASSLNAGGGWYGYTF. This rearrangement joins TRBV5-6 to TRBJ1-2; TRBD1 agrees at 8 bases. The length of the CDR3 is 16 residues. Germline V gene lookup returns CDR1 SGHDT and CDR2 YYEEEE. V shed 1 base, J shed 5 bases, and the junction held 10 bases outside the gene matches.

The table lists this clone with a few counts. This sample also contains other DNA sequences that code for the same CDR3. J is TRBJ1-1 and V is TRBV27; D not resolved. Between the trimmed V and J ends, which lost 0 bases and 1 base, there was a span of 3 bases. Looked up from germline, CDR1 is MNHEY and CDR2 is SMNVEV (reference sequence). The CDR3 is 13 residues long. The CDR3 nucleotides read TGTGCCAGCAGTTTATCTGAGAACACTGAAGCTTTCTTT. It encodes CASSLSENTEAFF.

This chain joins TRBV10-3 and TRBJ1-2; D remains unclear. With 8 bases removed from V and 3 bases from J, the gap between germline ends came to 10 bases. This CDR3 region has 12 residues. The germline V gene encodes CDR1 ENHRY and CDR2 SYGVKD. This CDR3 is CAIHSADYGYTF. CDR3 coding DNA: TGTGCCATCCACTCTGCAGACTATGGCTACACCTTC.

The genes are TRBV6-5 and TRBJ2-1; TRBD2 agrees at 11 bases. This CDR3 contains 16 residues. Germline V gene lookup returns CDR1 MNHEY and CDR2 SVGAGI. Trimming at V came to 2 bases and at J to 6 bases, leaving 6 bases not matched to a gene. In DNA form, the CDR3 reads TGTGCCAGCAGTTACCCGGGACTAGCGGCACCCAATGAGCAGTTCTTC. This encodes CASSYPGLAAPNEQFF.

The CDR3 sequence: CASSPRLATSTDTQYF. Written as DNA, the CDR3 is TGTGCCAGCAGCCCCCGACTAGCGACTAGCACAGATACGCAGTATTTT. The chain links TRBV7-8 to TRBJ2-3; 8 bases match TRBD2. The V gene end was trimmed by 5 bases and the J gene end by 0 bases; junction bases not matched to a gene: 7. The V gene's germline CDR1 is SGHVS and CDR2 FQNEAQ. The CDR3 consists of 16 residues. Looking up the rest from reference TRBV7-8 and TRBJ2-3 gives the full variable domain: GAGVSQSPRYKVAKRGQDVALRCDPISGHVSLFWYQQALGQGPEFLTYFQNEAQLDKSGLPSDRFFAERPEGSVSTLKIQRTQQEDSAVYLCASSPRLATSTDTQYFGPGTRLTVL.

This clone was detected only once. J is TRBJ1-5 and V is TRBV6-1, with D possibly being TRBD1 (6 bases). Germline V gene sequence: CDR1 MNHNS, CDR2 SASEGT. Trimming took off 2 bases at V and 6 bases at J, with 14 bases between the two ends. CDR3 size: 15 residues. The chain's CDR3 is CASSEPHRVGQPQHF. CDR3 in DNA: TGTGCCAGCAGTGAACCCCACAGGGTTGGTCAGCCCCAGCATTTT.

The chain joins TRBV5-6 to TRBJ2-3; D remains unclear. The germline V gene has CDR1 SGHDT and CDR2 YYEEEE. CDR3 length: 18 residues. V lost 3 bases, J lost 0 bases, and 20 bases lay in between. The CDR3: CASSYTDDPIASTDTQYF. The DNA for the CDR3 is TGTGCCAGCAGCTACACAGACGACCCCATCGCTAGCACAGATACGCAGTATTTT.

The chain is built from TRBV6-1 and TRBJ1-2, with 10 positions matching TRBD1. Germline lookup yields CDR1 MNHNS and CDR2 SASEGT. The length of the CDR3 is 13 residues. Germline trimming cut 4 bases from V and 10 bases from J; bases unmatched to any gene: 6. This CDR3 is CASSVGTGADYTF. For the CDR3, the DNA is TGTGCCAGCAGTGTTGGGACAGGGGCGGACTACACCTTC.

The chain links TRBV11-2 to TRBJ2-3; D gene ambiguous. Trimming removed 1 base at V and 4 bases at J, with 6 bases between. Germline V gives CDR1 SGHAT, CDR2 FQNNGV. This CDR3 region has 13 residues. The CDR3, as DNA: TGTGCCAGCAGCTTAGTGGGGTCAGATACGCAGTATTTT. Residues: CASSLVGSDTQYF.

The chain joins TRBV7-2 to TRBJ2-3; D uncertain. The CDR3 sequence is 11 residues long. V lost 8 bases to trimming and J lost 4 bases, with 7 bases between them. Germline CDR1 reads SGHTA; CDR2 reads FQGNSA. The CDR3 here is CASPSPDTQYF. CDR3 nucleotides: TGTGCCAGCCCCTCGCCAGATACGCAGTATTTT.

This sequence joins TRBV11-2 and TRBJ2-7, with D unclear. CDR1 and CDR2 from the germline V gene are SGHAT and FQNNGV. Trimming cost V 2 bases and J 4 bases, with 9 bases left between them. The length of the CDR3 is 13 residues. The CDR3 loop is CASSLSPQYEQYF. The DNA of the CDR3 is TGTGCCAGCAGCTTATCCCCGCAATACGAGCAGTACTTC.

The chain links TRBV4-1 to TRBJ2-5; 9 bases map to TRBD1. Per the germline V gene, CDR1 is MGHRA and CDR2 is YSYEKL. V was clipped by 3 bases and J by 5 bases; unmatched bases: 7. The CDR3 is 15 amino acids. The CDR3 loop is CASSHPGTGSETQYF. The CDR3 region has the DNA TGCGCCAGCAGCCACCCCGGGACAGGGTCCGAGACCCAGTACTTC.

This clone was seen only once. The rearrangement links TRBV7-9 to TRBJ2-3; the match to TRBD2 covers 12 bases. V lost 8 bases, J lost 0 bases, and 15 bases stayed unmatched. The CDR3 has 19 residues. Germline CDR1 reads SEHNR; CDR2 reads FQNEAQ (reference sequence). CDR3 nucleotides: TGTGCCAGCGCATCTACTAAAGGACTAGCGGGGTTTAGCACAGATACGCAGTATTTT. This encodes CASASTKGLAGFSTDTQYF.

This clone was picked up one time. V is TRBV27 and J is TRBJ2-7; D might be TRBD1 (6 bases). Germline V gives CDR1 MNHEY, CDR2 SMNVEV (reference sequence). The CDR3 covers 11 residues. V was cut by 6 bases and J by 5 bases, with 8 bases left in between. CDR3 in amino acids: CASRGANEQYF. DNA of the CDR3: TGTGCCAGCAGGGGGGCCAACGAGCAGTACTTC.

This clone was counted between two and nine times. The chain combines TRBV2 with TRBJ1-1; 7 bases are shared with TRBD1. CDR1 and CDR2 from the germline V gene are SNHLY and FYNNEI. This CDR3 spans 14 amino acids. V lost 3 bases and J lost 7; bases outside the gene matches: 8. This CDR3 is CASSETGLEGEAFF. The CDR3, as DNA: TGTGCCAGCAGTGAGACAGGGTTAGAGGGTGAAGCTTTCTTT.

The CDR3 DNA follows: TGTGCCAGCGGTAACGAACCGGGACAGTCCTACGAGCAGTACTTC. Its translation is CASGNEPGQSYEQYF. This chain connects TRBV6-4 to TRBJ2-7; TRBD1 aligns across 7 bases. The CDR3 is 15 residues long. CDR1 is MRHNA and CDR2 is SNTAGT in the germline V gene. The J segment lost 1 base and the V segment lost 8 bases, leaving 11 bases of the junction unmatched.

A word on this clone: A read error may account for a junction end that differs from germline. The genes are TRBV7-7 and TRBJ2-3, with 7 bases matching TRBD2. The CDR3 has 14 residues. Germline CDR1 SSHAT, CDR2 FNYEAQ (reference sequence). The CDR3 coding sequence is TGTGCTAGCAGCAGCGGCCCGGGGGGAGATACGCAGTATTTT. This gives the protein CASSSGPGGDTQYF.

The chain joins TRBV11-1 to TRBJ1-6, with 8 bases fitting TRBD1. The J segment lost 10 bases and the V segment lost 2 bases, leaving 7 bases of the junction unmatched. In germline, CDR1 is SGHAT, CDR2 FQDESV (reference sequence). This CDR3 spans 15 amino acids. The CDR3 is CASSLMDREGSPLHF. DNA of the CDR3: TGTGCCAGCAGCTTAATGGACAGGGAAGGATCACCCCTCCACTTT.

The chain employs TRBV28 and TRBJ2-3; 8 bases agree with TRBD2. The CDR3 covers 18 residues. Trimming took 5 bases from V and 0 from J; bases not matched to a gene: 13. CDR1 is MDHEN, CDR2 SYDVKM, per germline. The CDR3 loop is CASSHRAGAHPSTDTQYF. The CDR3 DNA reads TGTGCCAGCAGTCACCGAGCGGGGGCCCACCCTAGCACAGATACGCAGTATTTT. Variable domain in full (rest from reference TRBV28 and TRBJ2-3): DVKVTQSSRYLVKRTGEKVFLECVQDMDHENMFWYRQDPGLGLRLIYFSYDVKMKEKGDIPEGYSVSREKKERFSLILESASTNQTSMYLCASSHRAGAHPSTDTQYFGPGTRLTVL.

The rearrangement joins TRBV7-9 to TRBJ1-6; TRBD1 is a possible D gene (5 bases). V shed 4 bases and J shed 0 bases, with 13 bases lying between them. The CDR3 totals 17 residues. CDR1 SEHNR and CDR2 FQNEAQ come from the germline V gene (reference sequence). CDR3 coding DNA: TGTGCCAGCAGCTCCAGCGAGGGGAGCTCCTATAATTCACCCCTCCACTTT. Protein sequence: CASSSSEGSSYNSPLHF.

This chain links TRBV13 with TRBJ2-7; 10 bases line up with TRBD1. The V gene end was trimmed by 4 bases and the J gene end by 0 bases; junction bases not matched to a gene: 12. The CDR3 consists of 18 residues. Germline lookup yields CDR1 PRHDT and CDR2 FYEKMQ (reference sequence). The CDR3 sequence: CASSSTGTGDSFSYEQYF. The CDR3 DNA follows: TGTGCCAGCAGCTCCACCGGGACAGGGGACAGCTTCTCCTACGAGCAGTACTTC.

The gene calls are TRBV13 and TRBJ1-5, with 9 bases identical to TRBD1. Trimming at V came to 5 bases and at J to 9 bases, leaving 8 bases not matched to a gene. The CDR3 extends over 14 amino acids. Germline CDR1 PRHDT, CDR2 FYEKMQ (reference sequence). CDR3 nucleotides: TGTGCCAGCAGCCTCGGGACAGGGTTTCGGCCCCAGCATTTT. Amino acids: CASSLGTGFRPQHF.

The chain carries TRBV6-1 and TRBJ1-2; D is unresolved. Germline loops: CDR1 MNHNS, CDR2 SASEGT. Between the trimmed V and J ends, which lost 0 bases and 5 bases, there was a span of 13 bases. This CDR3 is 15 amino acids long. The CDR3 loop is CASSEAKNRIYGYTF. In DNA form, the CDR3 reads TGTGCCAGCAGTGAAGCAAAGAACAGAATATATGGCTACACCTTC.

The CDR3 protein is CASTRGENEQFF. The DNA for the CDR3 is TGTGCCAGCACCCGGGGGGAAAATGAGCAGTTCTTC. This chain connects TRBV11-2 to TRBJ2-1; 7 nucleotides align to TRBD2. From germline, CDR1 is SGHAT and CDR2 FQNNGV. The CDR3 totals 12 residues. J was trimmed by 7 bases and V by 7 bases; bases with no gene match: 4.

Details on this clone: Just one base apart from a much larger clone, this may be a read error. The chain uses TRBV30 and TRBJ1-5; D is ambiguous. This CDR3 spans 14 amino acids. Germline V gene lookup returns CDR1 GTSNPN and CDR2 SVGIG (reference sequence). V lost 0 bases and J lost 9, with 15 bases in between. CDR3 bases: TGTGCCTGGAGTGTTTCCGGGATGGGTCTGCCCCAGCATTTT. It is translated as CAWSVSGMGLPQHF.

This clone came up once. CDR3 sequence: CASSPTPGAEQYF. The CDR3 DNA sequence: TGTGCCAGCAGCCCTACCCCCGGGGCCGAGCAGTACTTC. The chain uses TRBV11-3 and TRBJ2-7; either TRBD1 or TRBD2 may fit D (5 bases each). The V end lost 5 bases, the J end lost 6 bases, and 14 bases lay between the germline ends. The CDR3 runs 13 residues. Germline V gene data show CDR1 as SGHNT and CDR2 as YENEEA.

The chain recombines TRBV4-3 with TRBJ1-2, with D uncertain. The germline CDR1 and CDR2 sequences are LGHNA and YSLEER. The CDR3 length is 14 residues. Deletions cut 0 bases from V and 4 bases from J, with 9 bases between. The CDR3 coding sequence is TGCGCCAGCAGCCAAGATCTATTTGGCTATGGCTACACCTTC. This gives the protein CASSQDLFGYGYTF.

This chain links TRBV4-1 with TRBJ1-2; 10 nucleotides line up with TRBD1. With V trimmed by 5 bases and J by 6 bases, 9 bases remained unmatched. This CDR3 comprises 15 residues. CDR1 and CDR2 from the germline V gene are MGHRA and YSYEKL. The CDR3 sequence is CASSGRQGAPHGYTF. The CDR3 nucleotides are TGCGCCAGCAGCGGGCGACAGGGGGCTCCCCATGGCTACACCTTC.

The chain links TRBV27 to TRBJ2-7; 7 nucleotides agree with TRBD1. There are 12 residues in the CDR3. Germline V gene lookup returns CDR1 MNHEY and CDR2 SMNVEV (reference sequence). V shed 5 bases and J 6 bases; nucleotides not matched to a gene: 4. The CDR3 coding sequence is TGTGCCAGCAGTGACAGGGTGGGCGAGCAGTACTTC. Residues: CASSDRVGEQYF.

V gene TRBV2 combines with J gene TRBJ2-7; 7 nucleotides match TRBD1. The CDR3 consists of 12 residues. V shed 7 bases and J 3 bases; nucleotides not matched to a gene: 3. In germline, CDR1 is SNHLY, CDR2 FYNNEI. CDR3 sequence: CASMDRNYEQYF. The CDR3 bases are TGTGCCAGCATGGACAGGAACTACGAGCAGTACTTC.